Listed below are T cell receptor beta chains from one sample, sequenced in a study of vaccination and CD4 T cells after COVID-19. TCRdb re-called the PCR reads through MiXCR, storing one row per CDR3 protein. The data show 4,500 or so distinct CDR3 sequences, 15% to 20% seen once. The antigens of these receptors remain unknown. The material sequenced was CD4+ T cells from blood, cultured in vitro. The source is a human donor who had recovered from COVID-19. The CDR3 runs from the conserved cysteine through the conserved F or W.

v_call,cdr3_aa
TRBV7-3,CASSPGTGTYEQYF
TRBV19,CATKDWGRNQPQHF
TRBV20-1,CSAHPPGTGGYNEQFF
TRBV27,CASSLGADTEAFF
TRBV6-1,CASRALDLNTEAFF
TRBV5-5,CASSIGQGAPRDQPQHF
TRBV3-1,CASSQDDRSQQYF
TRBV12-3/TRBV12-4,CASRTTVGTQYF
TRBV20-1,CSAGSSGVVGNEQFF
TRBV21-1,CASRQPTVSGNTIYF
TRBV30,CAWRRGRTGELFF
TRBV19,CASSPGTGWGETQYF
TRBV19,CASSIGRRQTYEQYF